This T cell receptor beta chain derives from a study of radiotherapy plus CTLA-4 blockade in lung cancer. Study information: Objective responses arose in approximately 20% of patients, and under 40% experienced disease control.

With respect to this clone: Its matching antigen is unknown.

The germline V gene encodes CDR1 SNHLY and CDR2 FYNNEI. There are 14 residues in the CDR3. V lost 7 bases to trimming and J lost 3 bases; unmatched junction nucleotides: 7. The study gave focal radiation plus ipilimumab CTLA-4 blockade to patients with chemo-refractory metastatic non-small-cell lung cancer. Regarding the study as a whole: The study found tumor-derived TCR clones expanded in blood after radiotherapy plus ipilimumab.

Sequencing was performed with immunoSEQ multiplex PCR; in TCRdb, only in-frame clones are kept and a portion is missing. Of tens of thousands of clones in the sample, about two thirds are singletons; the top ten hold over 12%. Sample: peripheral blood, taken from a patient treated with radiotherapy plus ipilimumab. This receptor was taken from a human donor with non-small cell lung cancer that progressed on radiotherapy plus ipilimumab. The chain has TRBV2 and TRBJ2-7; 9 bases are shared with TRBD2. In DNA form, the CDR3 reads TGTGCCAGCAACCCAAGCGGGAGGTTCTACGAGCAGTACTTC. Amino acid sequence: CASNPSGRFYEQYF.